This T cell receptor (beta chain) was sequenced during a study of a mutant IDH1 vaccine in newly diagnosed glioma. Time point in this sample: week 35, safety follow-up. The investigators gave 300 ug of mutant IDH1 20-mer peptide in each vaccine dose, together with topical imiquimod. Produced via immunoSEQ multiplex PCR; TCRdb's table is partial and in-frame only. Here the sample spans about 32,000 clones, around four fifths being singletons. Judged by abundance, this clone is medium-sized. The antigen remains undetermined. From germline, CDR1 is SEHNR and CDR2 FQNEAQ (reference sequence). This CDR3 has 15 residues. The ends lost 6 bases at V and 4 bases at J; junction bases unmatched: 4.

This chain connects TRBV7-9 to TRBJ2-2; the match to TRBD2 covers 11 bases. The receptor was derived from a woman between 40 and 55 years old with glioma. Material: PBMCs, obtained from a glioma patient whose treatment included an IDH1 peptide vaccine. CDR3 coding DNA: TGTGCCAGCAGTGTTGGACTAGCGGGCACCGGGGAGCTGTTTTTT. This sequence encodes CASSVGLAGTGELFF.